Below, 5 T cell receptor beta chains from the same sample are listed, as sequenced in a study of cytomegalovirus exposure and HLA in healthy donors. The primer mix had 60 Vbeta and 13 Jbeta primers. Method: immunoSEQ multiplex PCR; TCRdb's copy keeps in-frame clones and lacks some. The sample yields some 150,000 clones, 65% to 80% seen once. Input material: PBMCs. All receptors derive from a man in his forties in good health and CMV-seronegative.

V gene TRBV28 combines with J gene TRBJ1-5; no firm D call. Per germline, CDR1 MDHEN and CDR2 SYDVKM. V lost 5 bases to trimming and J lost 5 bases, with 10 bases between them. The CDR3 length is 13 residues. The CDR3: CASSVGRYQPQHF. CDR3 DNA sequence: TGTGCCAGCAGTGTCGGGAGGTATCAGCCCCAGCATTTT.

V usage is TRBV6-5 and J usage is TRBJ1-2, with 7 nucleotides matching TRBD1. The V segment lost 0 bases and the J segment 1 base; nucleotides outside the gene matches: 2. The CDR3 totals 15 residues. Germline loops: CDR1 MNHEY, CDR2 SVGAGI. This CDR3 reads CASSYSPGGNYGYTF. Written as DNA, the CDR3 is TGTGCCAGCAGTTACTCGCCAGGGGGTAACTATGGCTACACCTTC.

V and J are TRBV6-1 and TRBJ2-3, with D tentatively TRBD2 (7 bases). Germline V gene sequence: CDR1 MNHNS, CDR2 SASEGT. The CDR3 extends over 15 amino acids. Trimming shortened V by 2 bases and J by 6 bases, and 15 bases separated the two germline ends. CDR3 residues: CASSEQRGAGDTQYF. DNA for the CDR3: TGTGCCAGCAGTGAACAACGGGGGGCGGGGGATACGCAGTATTTT.

This chain joins TRBV30 and TRBJ1-5; D is unclear. V lost 4 bases and J 4 bases, leaving 14 bases between the germline ends. This CDR3 spans 14 amino acids. Germline CDR1 and CDR2: GTSNPN and SVGIG (reference sequence). The CDR3 region has the DNA TGTGCCTGGACCGAGGGTTGGGGAAATCAGCCCCAGCATTTT. This translates into CAWTEGWGNQPQHF. Full variable domain (outside the CDR3, taken from reference TRBV30 and TRBJ1-5): SQTIHQWPATLVQPVGSPLSLECTVEGTSNPNLYWYRQAAGRGLQLLFYSVGIGQISSEVPQNLSASRPQDRQFILSSKKLLLSDSGFYLCAWTEGWGNQPQHFGDGTRLSIL.

V is TRBV6-1 and J is TRBJ1-5; D perhaps matches TRBD1 (6 bases). The germline CDR1 and CDR2 sequences are MNHNS and SASEGT. Trimming took off 6 bases at V and 7 bases at J, with 19 bases between the two ends. This CDR3 is 15 amino acids long. Written as DNA, the CDR3 is TGTGCCAGCAGCCCTTCACAGGGCTGGGGCCAGCCCCAGCATTTT. The encoded protein is CASSPSQGWGQPQHF.